This TCR beta chain was observed in a study of metastatic and nonmetastatic thyroid tumors. Patients underwent thyroid surgery, and none had received any treatment before it. Per the original data handling: Built for papillary thyroid cancer, a distant-metastasis classifier drew on CDR3 differences across clinicopathological groups. TCRdb reprocessed the PCR reads using MiXCR. Clone size and V and J calls follow TCRdb, not the original study. The sample has 12,000 or so clones; roughly a third are singletons. Trimming removed 4 bases at V and 15 bases at J, with 22 bases between. The length of the CDR3 is 15 residues. Germline V gives CDR1 LGHNA, CDR2 YSLEER. This clone was found many times.

The TCR comes from a female donor with papillary thyroid cancer or a benign thyroid nodule (not recorded which). Some clones in this sample may be carry-over from other donors' samples. The sequencing sample was made of tumor tissue. This chain connects TRBV4-3 to TRBJ1-6; D may be TRBD1 (5 bases). CDR3 nucleotide sequence: TGCGCCAGCAGCCTCCAAAGGGACGTTCGTTACGGCCTCCACTTT. Translating gives CASSLQRDVRYGLHF.